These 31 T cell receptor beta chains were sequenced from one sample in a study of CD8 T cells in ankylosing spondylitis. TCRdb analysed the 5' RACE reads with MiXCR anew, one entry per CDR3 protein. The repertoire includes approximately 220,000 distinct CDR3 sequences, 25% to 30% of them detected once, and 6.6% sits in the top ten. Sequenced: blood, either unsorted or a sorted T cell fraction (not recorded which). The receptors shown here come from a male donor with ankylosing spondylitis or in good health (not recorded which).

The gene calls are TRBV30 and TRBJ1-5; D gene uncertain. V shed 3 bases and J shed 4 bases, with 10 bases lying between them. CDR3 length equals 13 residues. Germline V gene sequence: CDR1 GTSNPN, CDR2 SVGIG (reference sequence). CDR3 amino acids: CAWSGGGNQPQHF. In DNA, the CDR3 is TGTGCCTGGAGCGGAGGAGGGAATCAGCCCCAGCATTTT.

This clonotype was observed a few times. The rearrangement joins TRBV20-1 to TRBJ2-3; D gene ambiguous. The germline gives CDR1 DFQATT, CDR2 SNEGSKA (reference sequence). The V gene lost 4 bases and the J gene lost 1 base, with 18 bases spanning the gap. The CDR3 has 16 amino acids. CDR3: CSATLYGGSGTDTQYF. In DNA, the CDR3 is TGCAGTGCTACCCTCTACGGCGGTTCGGGCACAGATACGCAGTATTTT.

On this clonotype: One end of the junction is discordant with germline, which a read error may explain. This CDR3 reads CAIIPNQNAGELFF. The CDR3 DNA reads TGTGCCATCATCCCGAACCAGAACGCCGGGGAGCTGTTTTTT. This rearrangement joins TRBV10-3 to TRBJ2-2; D not certain. The CDR3 is made up of 14 amino acids. CDR1 is ENHRY and CDR2 is SYGVKD in the germline V gene.

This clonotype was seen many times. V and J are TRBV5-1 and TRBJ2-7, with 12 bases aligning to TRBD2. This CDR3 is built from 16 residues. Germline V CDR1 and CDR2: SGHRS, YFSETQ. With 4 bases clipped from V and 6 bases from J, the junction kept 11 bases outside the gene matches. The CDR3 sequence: CASSQRTSGIPLEQYF. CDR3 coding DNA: TGCGCCAGCAGCCAAAGGACTAGCGGGATACCCCTCGAGCAGTACTTC.

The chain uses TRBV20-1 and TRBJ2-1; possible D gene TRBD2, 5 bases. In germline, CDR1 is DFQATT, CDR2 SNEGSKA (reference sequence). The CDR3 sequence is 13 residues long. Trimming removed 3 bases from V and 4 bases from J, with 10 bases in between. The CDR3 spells CSARADSYNEQFF. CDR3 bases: TGCAGTGCTAGGGCGGACTCTTACAATGAGCAGTTCTTC.

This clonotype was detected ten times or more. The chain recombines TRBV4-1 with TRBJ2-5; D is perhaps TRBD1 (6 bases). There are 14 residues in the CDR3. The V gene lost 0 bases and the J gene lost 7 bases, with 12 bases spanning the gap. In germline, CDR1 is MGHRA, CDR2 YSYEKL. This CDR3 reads CASSQDSGVGTQYF. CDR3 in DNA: TGCGCCAGCAGCCAAGATTCAGGGGTAGGGACCCAGTACTTC.

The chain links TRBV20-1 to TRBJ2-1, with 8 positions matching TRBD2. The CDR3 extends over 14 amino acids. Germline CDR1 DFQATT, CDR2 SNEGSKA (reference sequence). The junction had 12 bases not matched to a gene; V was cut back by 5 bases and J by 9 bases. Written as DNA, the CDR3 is TGCAGTGCTCTAAGCCCCGGACTAGCTGGTGAGCAGTTCTTC. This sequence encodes CSALSPGLAGEQFF.

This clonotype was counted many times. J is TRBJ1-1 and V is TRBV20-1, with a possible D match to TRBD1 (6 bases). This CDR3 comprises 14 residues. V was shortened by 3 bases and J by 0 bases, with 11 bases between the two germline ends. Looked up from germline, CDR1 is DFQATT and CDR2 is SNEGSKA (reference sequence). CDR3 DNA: TGCAGTGCTAGTCCAGGGGCCTTGAACACTGAAGCTTTCTTT. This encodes CSASPGALNTEAFF.

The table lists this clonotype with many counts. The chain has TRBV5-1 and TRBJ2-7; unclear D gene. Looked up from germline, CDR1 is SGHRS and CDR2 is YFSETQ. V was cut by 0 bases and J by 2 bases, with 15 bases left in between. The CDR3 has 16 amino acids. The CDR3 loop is CASSLASLQATYEQYF. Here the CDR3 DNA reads TGCGCCAGCAGCTTGGCCTCACTACAAGCCACCTACGAGCAGTACTTC.

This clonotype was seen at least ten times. CDR3 nucleotides: TGTGCCAGCAGCTGGGACAGGCAGATTTTCGAGACCCAGTACTTC. Its protein product is CASSWDRQIFETQYF. The chain employs TRBV7-9 and TRBJ2-5; 8 nucleotides align to TRBD1. V lost 4 bases and J lost 5; bases outside the gene matches: 9. The CDR3 is 15 residues long. Germline V gene data show CDR1 as SEHNR and CDR2 as FQNEAQ (reference sequence).

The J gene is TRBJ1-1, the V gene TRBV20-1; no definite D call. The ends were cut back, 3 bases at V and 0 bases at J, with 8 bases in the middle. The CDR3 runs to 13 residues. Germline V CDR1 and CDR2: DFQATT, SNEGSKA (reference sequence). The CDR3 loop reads CSASGTMNTEAFF. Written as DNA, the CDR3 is TGCAGTGCTAGTGGAACAATGAACACTGAAGCTTTCTTT.

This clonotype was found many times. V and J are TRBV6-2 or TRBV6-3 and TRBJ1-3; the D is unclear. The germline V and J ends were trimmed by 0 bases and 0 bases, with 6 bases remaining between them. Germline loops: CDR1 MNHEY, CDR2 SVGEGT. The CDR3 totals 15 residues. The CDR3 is CASSYSTDSGNTIYF. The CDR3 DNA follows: TGTGCCAGCAGTTACTCGACGGACTCTGGAAACACCATATATTTT.

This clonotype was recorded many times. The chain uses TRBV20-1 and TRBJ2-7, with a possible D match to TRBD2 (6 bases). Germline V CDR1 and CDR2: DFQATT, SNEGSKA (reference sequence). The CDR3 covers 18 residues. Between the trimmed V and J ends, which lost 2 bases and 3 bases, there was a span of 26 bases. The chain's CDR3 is CSARIRSYNWDLNYEQYF. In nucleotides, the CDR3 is TGCAGTGCTAGAATAAGGTCGTACAATTGGGACTTAAACTACGAGCAGTACTTC.

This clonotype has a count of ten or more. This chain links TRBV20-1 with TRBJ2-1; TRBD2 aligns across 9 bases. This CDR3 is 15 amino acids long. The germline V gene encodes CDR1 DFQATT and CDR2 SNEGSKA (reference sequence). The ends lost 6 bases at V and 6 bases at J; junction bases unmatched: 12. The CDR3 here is CSANRPSGALNEQFF. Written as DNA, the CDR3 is TGCAGTGCCAACCGCCCTAGCGGGGCTCTCAATGAGCAGTTCTTC.

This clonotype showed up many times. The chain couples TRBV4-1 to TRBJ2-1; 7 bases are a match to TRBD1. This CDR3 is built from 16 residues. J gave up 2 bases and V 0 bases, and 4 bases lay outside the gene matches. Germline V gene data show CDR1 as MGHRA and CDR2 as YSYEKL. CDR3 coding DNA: TGCGCCAGCAGCCAAGAGACAGGGAAGGCCTACAATGAGCAGTTCTTC. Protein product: CASSQETGKAYNEQFF.

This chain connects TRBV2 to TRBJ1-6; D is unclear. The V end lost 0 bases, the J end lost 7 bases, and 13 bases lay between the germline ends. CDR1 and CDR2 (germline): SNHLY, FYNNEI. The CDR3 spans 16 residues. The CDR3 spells CASSEALRLANSPLHF. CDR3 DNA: TGTGCCAGCAGTGAAGCGCTTCGGCTAGCGAATTCACCCCTCCACTTT.

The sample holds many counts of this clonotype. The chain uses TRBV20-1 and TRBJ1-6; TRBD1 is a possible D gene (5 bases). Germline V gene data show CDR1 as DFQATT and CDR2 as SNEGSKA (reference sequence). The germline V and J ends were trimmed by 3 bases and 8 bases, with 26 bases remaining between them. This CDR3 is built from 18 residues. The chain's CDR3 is CSARRSAGAPLGDSPLHF. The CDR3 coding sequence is TGCAGTGCTAGGAGGTCCGCTGGGGCCCCTTTGGGGGATTCACCCCTCCACTTT.

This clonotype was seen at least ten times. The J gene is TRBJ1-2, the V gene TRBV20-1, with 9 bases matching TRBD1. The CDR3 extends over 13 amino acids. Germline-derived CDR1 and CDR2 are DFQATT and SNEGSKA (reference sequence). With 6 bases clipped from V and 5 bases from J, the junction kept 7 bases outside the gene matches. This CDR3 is CSAQGQGPYGYTF. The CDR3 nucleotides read TGCAGTGCCCAGGGACAGGGTCCTTATGGCTACACCTTC.

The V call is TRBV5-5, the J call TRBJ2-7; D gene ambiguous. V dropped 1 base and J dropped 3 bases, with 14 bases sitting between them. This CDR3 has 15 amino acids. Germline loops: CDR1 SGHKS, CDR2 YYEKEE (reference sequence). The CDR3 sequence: CASSLLSQPLYEQYF. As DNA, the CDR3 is TGTGCCAGCAGCTTGTTGAGCCAACCTCTCTACGAGCAGTACTTC.

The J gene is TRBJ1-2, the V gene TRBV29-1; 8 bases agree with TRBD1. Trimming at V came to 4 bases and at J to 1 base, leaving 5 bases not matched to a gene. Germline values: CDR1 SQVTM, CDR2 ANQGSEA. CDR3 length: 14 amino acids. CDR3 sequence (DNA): TGCAGCGTTGTAGGACAGGGTGGTAACTATGGCTACACCTTC. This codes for CSVVGQGGNYGYTF.

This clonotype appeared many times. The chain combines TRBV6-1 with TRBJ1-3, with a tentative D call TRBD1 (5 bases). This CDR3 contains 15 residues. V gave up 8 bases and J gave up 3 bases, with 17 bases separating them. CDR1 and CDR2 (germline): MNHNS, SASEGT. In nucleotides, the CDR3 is TGTGCCAGCTCCGAACAGGCAGTCGTTGGAAACACCATATATTTT. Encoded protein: CASSEQAVVGNTIYF.

The CDR3: CAIANRDLNTEAFF. CDR3 DNA: TGTGCCATCGCCAACCGGGATCTGAACACTGAAGCTTTCTTT. The chain carries TRBV10-3 and TRBJ1-1; unclear D gene. The V and J ends lost 8 bases and 0 bases respectively, with 13 bases between them. This CDR3 comprises 14 residues. Germline CDR1 ENHRY, CDR2 SYGVKD.

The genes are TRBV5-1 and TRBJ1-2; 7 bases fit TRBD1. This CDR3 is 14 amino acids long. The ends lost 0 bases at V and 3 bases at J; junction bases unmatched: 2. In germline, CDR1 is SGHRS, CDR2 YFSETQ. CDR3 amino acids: CASSLVTGDYGYTF. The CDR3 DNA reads TGCGCCAGCAGCTTGGTCACAGGGGACTATGGCTACACCTTC.

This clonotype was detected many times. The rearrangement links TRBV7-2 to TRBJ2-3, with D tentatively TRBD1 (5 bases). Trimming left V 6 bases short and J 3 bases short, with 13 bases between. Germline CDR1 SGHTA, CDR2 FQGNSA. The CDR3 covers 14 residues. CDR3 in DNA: TGTGCCAGCAGACATACAGGAAATACAGATACGCAGTATTTT. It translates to CASRHTGNTDTQYF.

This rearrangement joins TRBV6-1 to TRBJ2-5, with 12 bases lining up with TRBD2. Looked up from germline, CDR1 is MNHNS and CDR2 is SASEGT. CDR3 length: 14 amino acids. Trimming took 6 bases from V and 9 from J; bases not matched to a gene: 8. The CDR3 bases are TGTGCCAGCAGACTAGCGGGAGGTCAGGAGGCCCAGTACTTC. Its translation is CASRLAGGQEAQYF.

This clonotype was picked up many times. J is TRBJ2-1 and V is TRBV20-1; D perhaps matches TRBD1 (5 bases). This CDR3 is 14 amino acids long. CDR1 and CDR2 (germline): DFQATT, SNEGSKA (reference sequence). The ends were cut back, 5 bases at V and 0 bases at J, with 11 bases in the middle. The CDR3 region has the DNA TGCAGTGCTCGACCCCAGGGCTCCTACAATGAGCAGTTCTTC. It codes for CSARPQGSYNEQFF.

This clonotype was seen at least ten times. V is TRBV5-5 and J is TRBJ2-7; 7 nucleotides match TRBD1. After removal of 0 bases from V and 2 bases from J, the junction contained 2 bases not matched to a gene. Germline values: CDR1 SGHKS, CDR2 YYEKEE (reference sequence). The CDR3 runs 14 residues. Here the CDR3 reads CASSLVQGPYEQYF. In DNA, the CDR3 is TGTGCCAGCAGCTTGGTACAGGGGCCCTACGAGCAGTACTTC.

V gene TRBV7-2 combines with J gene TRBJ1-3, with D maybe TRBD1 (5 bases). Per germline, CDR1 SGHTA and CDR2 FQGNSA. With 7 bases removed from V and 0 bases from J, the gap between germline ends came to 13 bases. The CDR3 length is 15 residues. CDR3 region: CASKRTRNSGNTIYF. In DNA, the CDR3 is TGTGCCAGCAAGAGGACACGAAACTCTGGAAACACCATATATTTT.

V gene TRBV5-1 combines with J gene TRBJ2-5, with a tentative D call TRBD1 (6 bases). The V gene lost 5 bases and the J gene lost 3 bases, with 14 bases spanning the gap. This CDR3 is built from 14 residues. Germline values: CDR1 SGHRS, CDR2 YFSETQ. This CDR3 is CASSTSGTKETQYF. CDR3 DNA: TGCGCCAGCAGTACATCCGGGACAAAAGAGACCCAGTACTTC.

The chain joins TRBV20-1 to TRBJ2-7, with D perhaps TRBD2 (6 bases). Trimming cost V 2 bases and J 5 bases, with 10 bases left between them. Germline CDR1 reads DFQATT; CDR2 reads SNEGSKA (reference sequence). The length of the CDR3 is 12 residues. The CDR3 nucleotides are TGCAGTGCTAGACAGGGAGGCCACGAGCAGTACTTC. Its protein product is CSARQGGHEQYF.

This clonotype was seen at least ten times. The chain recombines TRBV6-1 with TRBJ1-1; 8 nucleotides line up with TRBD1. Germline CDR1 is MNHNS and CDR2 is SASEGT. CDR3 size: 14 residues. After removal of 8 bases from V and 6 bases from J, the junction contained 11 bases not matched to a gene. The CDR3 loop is CASGRTGGGSEAFF. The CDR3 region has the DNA TGTGCCAGCGGTCGAACAGGGGGAGGCTCTGAAGCTTTCTTT.